This T cell receptor beta chain was documented in a study of Graves' ophthalmopathy and Graves' hyperthyroidism. Study overall: Ophthalmopathy absent within 18 months of follow-up marked hyperthyroidism as stable. Findings and caveats of the study: Ophthalmopathy progression was predicted with 70.59% sensitivity and about 72% specificity.

Trimming cost V 5 bases and J 5 bases, with 24 bases left between them. The CDR3 has 17 amino acids. Germline assignment: CDR1 ENHRY and CDR2 SYGVKD. This clonotype was seen a few times. What it binds is not known. Clinical symptoms and serum thyroxine were used for diagnosis; TRAb, thyroid ultrasound and orbital computed tomography were also relied on. Investigators amplified TCR beta CDR3 regions from RNA transcripts. Scientists carried out first-round RT-PCR using HTBI primers and then a second-round multiplex PCR. TCRdb reanalysed the multiplex PCR reads using MiXCR and keeps one entry per CDR3 protein. The sample consists of approximately 1.2 million distinct CDR3 sequences, about 36% of them appearing once.

This clonotype was obtained from an adult man with Graves' hyperthyroidism. The sample consisted of peripheral blood or thyroid tissue (not recorded which). This rearrangement joins TRBV10-3 to TRBJ1-2; weak D call: TRBD1 (5 bases). Written as DNA, the CDR3 is TGTGCCATCAGTCGCCGGGGCAGGGCGCCCGGAGCTTATGGCTACACCTTC. Amino acids: CAISRRGRAPGAYGYTF.